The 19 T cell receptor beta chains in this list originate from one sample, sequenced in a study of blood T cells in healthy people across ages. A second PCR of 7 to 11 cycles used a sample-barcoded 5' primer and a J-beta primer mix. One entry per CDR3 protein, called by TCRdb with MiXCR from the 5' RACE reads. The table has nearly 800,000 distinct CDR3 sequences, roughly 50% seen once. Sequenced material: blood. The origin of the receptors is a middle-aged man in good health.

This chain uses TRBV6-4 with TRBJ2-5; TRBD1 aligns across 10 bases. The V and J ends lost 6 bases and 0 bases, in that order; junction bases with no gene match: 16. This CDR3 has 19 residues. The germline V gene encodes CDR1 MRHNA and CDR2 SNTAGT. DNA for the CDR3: TGTGCCAGCAGCACGAGTGGGGACAGGGGAACGACATACCAAGAGACCCAGTACTTC. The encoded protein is CASSTSGDRGTTYQETQYF.

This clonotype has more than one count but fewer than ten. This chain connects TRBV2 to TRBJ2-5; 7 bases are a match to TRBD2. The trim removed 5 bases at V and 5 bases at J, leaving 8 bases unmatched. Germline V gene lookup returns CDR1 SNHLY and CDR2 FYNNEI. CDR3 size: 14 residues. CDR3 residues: CASSNLAGDETQYF. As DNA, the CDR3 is TGTGCCAGCAGTAACCTCGCGGGGGACGAGACCCAGTACTTC.

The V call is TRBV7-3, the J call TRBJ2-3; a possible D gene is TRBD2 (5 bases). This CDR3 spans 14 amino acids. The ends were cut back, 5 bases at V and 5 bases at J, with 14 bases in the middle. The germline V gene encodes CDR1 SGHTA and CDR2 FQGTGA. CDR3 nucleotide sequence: TGTGCCAGCAGCCGCGGGTCACGAGTAGATACGCAGTATTTT. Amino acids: CASSRGSRVDTQYF.

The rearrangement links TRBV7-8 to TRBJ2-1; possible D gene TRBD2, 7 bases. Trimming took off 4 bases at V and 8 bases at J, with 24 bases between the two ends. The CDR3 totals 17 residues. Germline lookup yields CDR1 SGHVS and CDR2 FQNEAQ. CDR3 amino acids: CASSSPIGGGALHEQFF. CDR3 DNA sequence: TGTGCCAGCAGCTCCCCAATCGGCGGGGGCGCCCTACATGAGCAGTTCTTC.

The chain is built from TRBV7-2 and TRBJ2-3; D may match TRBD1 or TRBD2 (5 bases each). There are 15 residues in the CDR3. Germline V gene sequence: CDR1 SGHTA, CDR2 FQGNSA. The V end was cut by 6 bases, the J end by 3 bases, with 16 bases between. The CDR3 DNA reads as TGTGCCAGCAGTCCTGGCGGGTGGGGGACAGATACGCAGTATTTT. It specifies CASSPGGWGTDTQYF.

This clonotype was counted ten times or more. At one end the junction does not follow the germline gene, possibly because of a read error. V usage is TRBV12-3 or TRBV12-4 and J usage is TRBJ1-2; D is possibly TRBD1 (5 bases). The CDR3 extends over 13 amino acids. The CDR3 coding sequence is TGCGCCAGCAGTCGGGACGGGAACTATGGCTACACCTTC. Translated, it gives CASSRDGNYGYTF.

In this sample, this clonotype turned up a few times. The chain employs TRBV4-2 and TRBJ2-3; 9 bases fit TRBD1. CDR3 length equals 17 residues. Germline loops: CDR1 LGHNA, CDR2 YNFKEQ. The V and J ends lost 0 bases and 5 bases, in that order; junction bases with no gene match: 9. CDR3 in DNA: TGTGCCAGCAGCCAAGATGGAGCGACAGGGGGTGTAGATACGCAGTATTTT. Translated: CASSQDGATGGVDTQYF.

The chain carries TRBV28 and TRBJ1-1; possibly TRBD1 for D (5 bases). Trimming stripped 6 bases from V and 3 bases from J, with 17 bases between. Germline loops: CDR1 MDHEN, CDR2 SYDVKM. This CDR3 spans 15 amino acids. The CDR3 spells CASRGGSLFDTEAFF. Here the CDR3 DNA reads TGTGCCAGCAGGGGGGGGAGTCTCTTCGACACTGAAGCTTTCTTT.

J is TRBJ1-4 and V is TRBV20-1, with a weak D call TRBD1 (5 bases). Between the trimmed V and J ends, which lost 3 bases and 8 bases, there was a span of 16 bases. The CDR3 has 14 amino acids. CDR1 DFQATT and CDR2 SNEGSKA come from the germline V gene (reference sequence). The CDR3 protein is CSASPTGSEEKLFF. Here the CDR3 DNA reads TGCAGTGCTAGCCCTACAGGTTCGGAAGAAAAACTGTTTTTT.

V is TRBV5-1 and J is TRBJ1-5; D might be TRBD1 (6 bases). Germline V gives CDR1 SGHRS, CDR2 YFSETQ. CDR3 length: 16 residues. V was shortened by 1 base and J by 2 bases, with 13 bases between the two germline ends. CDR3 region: CASSLTGMGGNQPQHF. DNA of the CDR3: TGCGCCAGCAGCTTGACAGGGATGGGAGGCAATCAGCCCCAGCATTTT.

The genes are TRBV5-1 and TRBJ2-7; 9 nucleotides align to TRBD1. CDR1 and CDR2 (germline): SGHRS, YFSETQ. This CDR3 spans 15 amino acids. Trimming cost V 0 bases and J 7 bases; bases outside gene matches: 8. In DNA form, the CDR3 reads TGCGCCAGCAGCTTGGGGGACAGGGCGCACAATGAGCAGTACTTC. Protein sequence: CASSLGDRAHNEQYF. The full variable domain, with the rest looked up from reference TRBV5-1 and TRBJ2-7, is KAGVTQTPRYLIKTRGQQVTLSCSPISGHRSVSWYQQTPGQGLQFLFEYFSETQRNKGNFPGRFSGRQFSNSRSEMNVSTLELGDSALYLCASSLGDRAHNEQYFGPGTRLTVT.

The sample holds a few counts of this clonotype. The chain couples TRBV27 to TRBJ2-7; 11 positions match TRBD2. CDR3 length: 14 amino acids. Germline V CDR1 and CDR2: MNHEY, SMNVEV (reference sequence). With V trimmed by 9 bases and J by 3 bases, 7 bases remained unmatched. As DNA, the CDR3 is TGTGCCAGTCGGCTAGCGGGAGGCCTCTACGAGCAGTACTTC. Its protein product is CASRLAGGLYEQYF.

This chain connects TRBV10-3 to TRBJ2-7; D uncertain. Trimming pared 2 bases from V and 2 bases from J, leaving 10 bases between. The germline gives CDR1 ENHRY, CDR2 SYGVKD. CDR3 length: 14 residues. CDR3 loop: CAISELSGTYEQYF. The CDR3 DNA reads TGTGCCATCAGTGAGCTCTCCGGCACCTACGAGCAGTACTTC.

CDR3 sequence (DNA): TGCAGTGCTATACAGCGGGACAATGAGCAGTACTTC. Its translation is CSAIQRDNEQYF. The chain has TRBV20-1 and TRBJ2-5, with D perhaps TRBD2 (7 bases). Germline V CDR1 and CDR2: DFQATT, SNEGSKA (reference sequence). The ends were cut back, 4 bases at V and 11 bases at J, with 17 bases in the middle. There are 12 residues in the CDR3.

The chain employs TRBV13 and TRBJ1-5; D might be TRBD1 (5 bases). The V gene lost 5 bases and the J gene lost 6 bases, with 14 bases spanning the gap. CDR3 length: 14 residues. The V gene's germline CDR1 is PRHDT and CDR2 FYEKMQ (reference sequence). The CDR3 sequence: CASSLGAGRQPQHF. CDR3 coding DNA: TGTGCCAGCAGCCTCGGGGCAGGGCGTCAGCCCCAGCATTTT. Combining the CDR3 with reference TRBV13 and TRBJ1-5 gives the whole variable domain AAGVIQSPRHLIKEKRETATLKCYPIPRHDTVYWYQQGPGQDPQFLISFYEKMQSDKGSIPDRFSAQQFSDYHSELNMSSLELGDSALYFCASSLGAGRQPQHFGDGTRLSIL.

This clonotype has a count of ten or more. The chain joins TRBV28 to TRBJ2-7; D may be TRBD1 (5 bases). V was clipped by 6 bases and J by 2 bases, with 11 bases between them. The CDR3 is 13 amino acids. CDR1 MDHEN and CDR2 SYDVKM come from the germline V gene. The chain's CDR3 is CASSGQGAYEQYF. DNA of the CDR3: TGTGCCAGCAGCGGGCAGGGCGCCTACGAGCAGTACTTC.

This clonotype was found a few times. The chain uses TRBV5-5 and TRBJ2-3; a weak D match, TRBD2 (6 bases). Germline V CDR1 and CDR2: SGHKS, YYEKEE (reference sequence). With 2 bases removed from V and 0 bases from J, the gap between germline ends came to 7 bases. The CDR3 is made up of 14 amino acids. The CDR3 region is CASSFGTSTDTQYF. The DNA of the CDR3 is TGTGCCAGCAGCTTTGGGACTAGCACAGATACGCAGTATTTT.

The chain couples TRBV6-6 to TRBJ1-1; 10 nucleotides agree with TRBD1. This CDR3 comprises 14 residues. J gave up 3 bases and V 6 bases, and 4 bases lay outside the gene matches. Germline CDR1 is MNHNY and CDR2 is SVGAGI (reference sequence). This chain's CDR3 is CASRDRGSDTEAFF. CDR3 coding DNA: TGTGCCAGCAGGGACAGGGGGTCTGACACTGAAGCTTTCTTT.

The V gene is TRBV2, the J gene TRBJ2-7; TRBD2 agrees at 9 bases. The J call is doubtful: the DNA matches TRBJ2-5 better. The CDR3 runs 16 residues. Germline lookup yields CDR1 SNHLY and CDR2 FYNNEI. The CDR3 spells CASSGVRGGGEETQYF. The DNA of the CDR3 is TGTGCCAGCAGTGGTGTGCGCGGGGGGGGAGAGGAGACCCAGTACTTC.